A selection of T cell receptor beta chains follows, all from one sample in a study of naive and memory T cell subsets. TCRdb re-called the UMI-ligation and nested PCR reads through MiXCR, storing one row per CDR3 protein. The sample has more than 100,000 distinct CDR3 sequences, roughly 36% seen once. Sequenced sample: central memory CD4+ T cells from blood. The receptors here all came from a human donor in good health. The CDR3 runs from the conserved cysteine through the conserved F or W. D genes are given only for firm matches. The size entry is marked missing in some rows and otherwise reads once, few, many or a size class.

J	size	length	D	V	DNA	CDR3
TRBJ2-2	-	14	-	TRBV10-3	TGTGCCATCAGTCCGACAGGAGACACCGGGGAGCTGTTTTTT	CAISPTGDTGELFF
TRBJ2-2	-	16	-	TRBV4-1	TGCGCCAGCAGCCAACCCCGGGGGAGGACCACCGGGGAGCTGTTTTTT	CASSQPRGRTTGELFF
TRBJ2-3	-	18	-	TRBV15	TGTGCCACCAGCAGAGACCTGCGGATTGCCTCTAGCACAGATACGCAGTATTTT	CATSRDLRIASSTDTQYF
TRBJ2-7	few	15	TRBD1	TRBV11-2	TGTGCCAGCAGCTTGAGGGACAGGGGACTGTCTGAGCAGTACTTC	CASSLRDRGLSEQYF
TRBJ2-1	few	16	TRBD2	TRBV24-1	TGTGCCACCAGTGATAGAGCGGGAGGGAGGGTGCATGAGCAGTTCTTC	CATSDRAGGRVHEQFF
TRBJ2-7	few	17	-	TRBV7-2	TGTGCCAGCAGCCCTTCTTCCGTAGTGTGGAGCTCCTACGAGCAGTACTTC	CASSPSSVVWSSYEQYF
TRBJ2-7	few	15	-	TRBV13	TGTGCCAGCAGCTCCCTAGGGAAAGGGTCCTACGAGCAGTACTTC	CASSSLGKGSYEQYF
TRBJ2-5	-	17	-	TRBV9	TGTGCCAGCAGCGTAGATCCCCCGGGACTTATGAAAGAGACCCAGTACTTC	CASSVDPPGLMKETQYF
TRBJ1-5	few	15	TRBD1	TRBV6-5	TGTGCCAGCAGTCGACAGGGGCGAAGAGATCAGCCCCAGCATTTT	CASSRQGRRDQPQHF
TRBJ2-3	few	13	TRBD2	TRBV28	TGTGCCAGCCTACTAGCGGGAACAGATACGCAGTATTTT	CASLLAGTDTQYF
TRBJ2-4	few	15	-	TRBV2	TGTGCCAGCAGAATCCAGGCTAAGCGCCAAAACATTCAGTACTTC	CASRIQAKRQNIQYF
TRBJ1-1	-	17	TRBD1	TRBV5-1	TGCGCCAGCAGCGCAGGACAGGGGCGGGCTCGCGGCACTGAAGCTTTCTTT	CASSAGQGRARGTEAFF
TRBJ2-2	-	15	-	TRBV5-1	TGCGCCAGCAGCGGGGGGACACGGTACACCGGGGAGCTGTTTTTT	CASSGGTRYTGELFF
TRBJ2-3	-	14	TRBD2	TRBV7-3	TGTGCCAGCAGCCCGGGACTAACCACAGATACGCAGTATTTT	CASSPGLTTDTQYF
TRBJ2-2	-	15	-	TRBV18	TGTGCCAGCTCACCATCCGGGACCCACACCGGGGAGCTGTTTTTT	CASSPSGTHTGELFF
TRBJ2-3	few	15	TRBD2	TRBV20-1	TGCAGTGCTAGAGGGGGGGGACGAAGCACAGATACGCAGTATTTT	CSARGGGRSTDTQYF
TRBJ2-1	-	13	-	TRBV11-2	TGTGCCAGCAGCTTGCTCGGGATGGGTGAGCAGTTCTTC	CASSLLGMGEQFF
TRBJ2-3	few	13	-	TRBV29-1	TGCAGCGGTAGGGGCCTCCCAGCAGATACGCAGTATTTT	CSGRGLPADTQYF
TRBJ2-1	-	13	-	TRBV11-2	TGTGCCAGCAGCTTTCGGGGGTACAATGAGCAGTTCTTC	CASSFRGYNEQFF
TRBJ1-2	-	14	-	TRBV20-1	TGCAGTGCTAGTACGGCGAACTCTAACTATGGCTACACCTTC	CSASTANSNYGYTF
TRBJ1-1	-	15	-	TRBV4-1	TGCGCCAGCAGATCACCTCCAGACAGTAGCACTGAAGCTTTCTTT	CASRSPPDSSTEAFF
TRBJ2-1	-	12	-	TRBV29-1	TGCAGCGTGGAGGGGACTTCGGATGAGCAGTTCTTC	CSVEGTSDEQFF
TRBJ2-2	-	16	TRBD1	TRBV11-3	TGTGCCAGCAGCTACGCCGGGACAGGGAGGGCCGGGGAGCTGTTTTTT	CASSYAGTGRAGELFF
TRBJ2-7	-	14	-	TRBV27	TGTGCCAGCAGTTATCGACAGTGGAGAGGCGAGCAGTACTTC	CASSYRQWRGEQYF
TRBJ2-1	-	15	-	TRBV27	TGTGCCAGCAGACCCCGCGGGACAACTTACAATGAGCAGTTCTTC	CASRPRGTTYNEQFF
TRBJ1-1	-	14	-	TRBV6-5	TGTGCCAGCAGGCTGGGACACTTGAACACTGAAGCTTTCTTT	CASRLGHLNTEAFF
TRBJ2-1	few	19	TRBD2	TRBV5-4	TGTGCCAGCAGCTTGGTGGTAGCGGGAGTGGTACGGGTCTACAATGAGCAGTTCTTC	CASSLVVAGVVRVYNEQFF